One and the same sample provided the 23 T cell receptor beta chains below, sequenced in a study of neurological immune-mediated disorders. TCRdb ran MiXCR on the 5' RACE reads and lists one entry per CDR3 protein. Counted here are 11,000 to 15,000 distinct CDR3 sequences, roughly 13% occurring once; the ten biggest clones make up less than 50%. Sequenced input: CD8+ T cells from blood. Receptor source: a female donor with HTLV-1-associated myelopathy (HAM/TSP).

This sequence joins TRBV20-1 and TRBJ2-7; D is undetermined. V lost 0 bases and J lost 4, with 16 bases in between. This CDR3 comprises 15 residues. Germline assignment: CDR1 DFQATT and CDR2 SNEGSKA (reference sequence). The CDR3 sequence is CSARDSDSPLYEQYF. CDR3 nucleotides: TGCAGTGCTAGAGATTCTGACTCGCCCTTATACGAGCAGTACTTC.

In its sample, this clonotype is large. The gene calls are TRBV2 and TRBJ1-1, with 7 bases identical to TRBD1. Germline V CDR1 and CDR2: SNHLY, FYNNEI. The CDR3 totals 14 residues. The trim removed 6 bases at V and 3 bases at J, leaving 7 bases unmatched. CDR3 coding DNA: TGTGCCAGCAGGAACAGGGGTGGGTACACTGAAGCTTTCTTT. It specifies CASRNRGGYTEAFF.

This clonotype was detected many times. This rearrangement joins TRBV28 to TRBJ2-3; perhaps TRBD1 as D (6 bases). With 1 base removed from V and 4 bases from J, the gap between germline ends came to 18 bases. Per germline, CDR1 MDHEN and CDR2 SYDVKM. This CDR3 has 17 residues. This CDR3 reads CASSLFGQNALSDTQYF. CDR3 sequence (DNA): TGTGCCAGCAGTTTATTTGGACAGAACGCCCTATCAGATACGCAGTATTTT.

This clonotype was seen at least ten times. This chain uses TRBV20-1 with TRBJ2-2; 8 nucleotides line up with TRBD1. This CDR3 comprises 13 residues. CDR1 is DFQATT, CDR2 SNEGSKA, per germline (reference sequence). V was pared by 5 bases and J by 4 bases, with 3 bases of the junction left unmatched. The CDR3 bases are TGCAGTGCTCGGGACAGGATCACCGGGGAGCTGTTTTTT. Protein product: CSARDRITGELFF.

This clonotype was detected ten times or more. The chain combines TRBV7-3 with TRBJ2-7; TRBD1 matches at 12 bases. Trimming removed 4 bases from V and 3 bases from J; junction bases left unmatched: 4. Germline V gene data show CDR1 as SGHTA and CDR2 as FQGTGA. This CDR3 region has 15 residues. CDR3 DNA: TGTGCCAGCAGCTATGGGACAGGGGGCGTCTACGAGCAGTACTTC. It specifies CASSYGTGGVYEQYF.

This clonotype was picked up many times. J is TRBJ2-7 and V is TRBV20-1; TRBD1 aligns across 7 bases. Germline CDR1 is DFQATT and CDR2 is SNEGSKA (reference sequence). This CDR3 region has 13 residues. V shed 3 bases and J 5 bases; nucleotides not matched to a gene: 7. This chain's CDR3 is CSASIPTGDEQYF. CDR3 nucleotide sequence: TGCAGTGCTAGTATTCCAACAGGGGACGAGCAGTACTTC.

In its sample, this clonotype was seen many times. The chain recombines TRBV19 with TRBJ2-1; D ambiguous. CDR3 length: 16 amino acids. Germline CDR1 is LNHDA and CDR2 is SQIVND (reference sequence). Between the trimmed V and J ends, which lost 10 bases and 3 bases, there was a span of 22 bases. CDR3 nucleotide sequence: TGTGCCACCCGAATTGCAGCCTCGCCAATCTACAATGAGCAGTTCTTC. Protein product: CATRIAASPIYNEQFF.

This clonotype came up many times. CDR3: CASSYSLWGSNTGELFF. For the CDR3, the DNA is TGTGCCAGCAGTTACTCTCTTTGGGGATCGAACACCGGGGAGCTGTTTTTT. The chain couples TRBV6-5 to TRBJ2-2; D is unresolved. The V gene's germline CDR1 is MNHEY and CDR2 SVGAGI. This CDR3 spans 17 amino acids. V lost 0 bases and J lost 0, with 11 bases in between.

This clonotype has at least ten counts. The gene calls are TRBV9 and TRBJ2-1, with a tentative D call TRBD2 (6 bases). V gave up 3 bases and J gave up 1 base, with 11 bases separating them. CDR1 is SGDLS and CDR2 is YYNGEE in the germline V gene. CDR3 length: 15 residues. The chain's CDR3 is CASSDHSGSYNEQFF. As DNA, the CDR3 is TGTGCCAGCAGCGACCATAGCGGATCCTACAATGAGCAGTTCTTC.

With respect to this clonotype: A much more abundant neighbour one base away suggests this may be a read error. J is TRBJ2-7 and V is TRBV5-6, with 7 bases that match TRBD1. V trimming: 0 bases; J trimming: 8 bases; junction bases outside the gene matches: 8. Germline-derived CDR1 and CDR2 are SGHDT and YYEEEE. The CDR3 is 14 amino acids. The CDR3 nucleotides are TGTGCCAGCAGCTTGGTATCGGGACAGTACAAGCAGTACTTC. It codes for CASSLVSGQYKQYF.

This clonotype was observed at least ten times. The chain is built from TRBV7-9 and TRBJ1-1; no reliable D call. The CDR3 sequence is 13 residues long. V was cut by 7 bases and J by 0 bases, with 9 bases left in between. Germline V gives CDR1 SEHNR, CDR2 FQNEAQ (reference sequence). In DNA form, the CDR3 reads TGTGCCAGCATTAGAGTTATGAACACTGAAGCTTTCTTT. It codes for CASIRVMNTEAFF. The whole variable domain, remainder taken from reference TRBV7-9 and TRBJ1-1, is DTGVSQNPRHKITKRGQNVTFRCDPISEHNRLYWYRQTLGQGPEFLTYFQNEAQLEKSRLLSDRFSAERPKGSFSTLEIQRTEQGDSAMYLCASIRVMNTEAFFGQGTRLTVV.

This chain connects TRBV4-1 to TRBJ2-3, with a tentative D call TRBD2 (5 bases). Germline CDR1 is MGHRA and CDR2 is YSYEKL. Trimming pared 10 bases from V and 6 bases from J, leaving 26 bases between. The CDR3 runs to 16 residues. CDR3 DNA sequence: TGCGCCAACAGTTCGGTCGTGGAGGCCGATTGGGATACGCAGTATTTT. As protein: CANSSVVEADWDTQYF.

This clonotype was recorded many times. The V call is TRBV20-1, the J call TRBJ2-3; weak D call: TRBD1 (6 bases). V dropped 2 bases and J dropped 4 bases, with 19 bases sitting between them. The CDR3 has 16 amino acids. CDR1 and CDR2 (germline): DFQATT, SNEGSKA (reference sequence). CDR3 bases: TGCAGTGCTAGATTCAGGGGAATTCAAGCCGCAGATACGCAGTATTTT. Protein product: CSARFRGIQAADTQYF.

Ten or more counts support this clonotype. The rearrangement links TRBV7-9 to TRBJ2-7; tentative D call: TRBD2 (5 bases). V lost 1 base to trimming and J lost 6 bases, with 7 bases between them. CDR3 size: 12 residues. CDR1 SEHNR and CDR2 FQNEAQ come from the germline V gene (reference sequence). Here the CDR3 DNA reads TGTGCCAGCAGCTTAGATCGGGGCGAGCAGTACTTC. This translates into CASSLDRGEQYF.

The genes are TRBV10-3 and TRBJ1-6; unclear D gene. CDR3 size: 15 residues. Germline CDR1 and CDR2: ENHRY and SYGVKD. V was clipped by 0 bases and J by 2 bases, with 5 bases between them. The CDR3 nucleotides are TGTGCCATCAGTGAGTCCACAGCCTATAATTCACCCCTCCACTTT. Amino acid sequence: CAISESTAYNSPLHF.

In this sample, this clonotype turned up many times. The rearrangement links TRBV7-6 to TRBJ2-1; D may match TRBD1 or TRBD2 (7 bases each). CDR1 and CDR2 (germline): SGHVS, FNYEAQ. Trimming removed 2 bases from V and 3 bases from J, with 11 bases in between. The CDR3 is 15 residues long. CDR3 residues: CASSLQGGFYNEQFF. CDR3 sequence (DNA): TGTGCCAGCAGCTTACAGGGGGGGTTCTACAATGAGCAGTTCTTC. Full variable domain (remainder filled in from reference TRBV7-6 and TRBJ2-1): GAGVSQSPRYKVTKRGQDVALRCDPISGHVSLYWYRQALGQGPEFLTYFNYEAQQDKSGLPNDRFSAERPEGSISTLTIQRTEQRDSAMYRCASSLQGGFYNEQFFGPGTRLTVL.

This clonotype appeared many times. This chain connects TRBV28 to TRBJ2-4; D gene uncertain. With 6 bases removed from V and 6 bases from J, the gap between germline ends came to 3 bases. The length of the CDR3 is 10 residues. CDR1 MDHEN and CDR2 SYDVKM come from the germline V gene. This chain's CDR3 is CASSRNIQYF. The CDR3 nucleotides are TGTGCCAGCAGCAGAAACATTCAGTACTTC.

This clonotype was seen ten or more times. The chain is built from TRBV7-9 and TRBJ2-7, with no clear D. Between the trimmed V and J ends, which lost 1 base and 6 bases, there was a span of 4 bases. The germline CDR1 and CDR2 sequences are SEHNR and FQNEAQ (reference sequence). This CDR3 is built from 11 residues. CDR3 bases: TGTGCCAGCAGCTTAGGGCTCGAGCAGTACTTC. The encoded protein is CASSLGLEQYF.

This clonotype was observed at least ten times. This chain connects TRBV7-6 to TRBJ2-7; TRBD2 matches at 14 bases. This CDR3 has 15 amino acids. The germline V gene encodes CDR1 SGHVS and CDR2 FNYEAQ. V shed 4 bases and J 5 bases; nucleotides not matched to a gene: 4. CDR3 DNA sequence: TGTGCCAGCAGCTCTGGACTAGCGGGAGGAAACGAGCAGTACTTC. It encodes CASSSGLAGGNEQYF.

This clonotype was recorded at least ten times. The junction departs from the called germline gene at one end, perhaps through a read error. This chain uses TRBV5-1 with TRBJ2-3, with 8 nucleotides matching TRBD1. CDR1 is SGHRS and CDR2 is YFSETQ in the germline V gene. The CDR3 loop spans 17 amino acids. The CDR3 reads CTSSLEGWQGASDTQYF. In DNA, the CDR3 is TGCACCAGCAGCTTGGAAGGGTGGCAGGGGGCATCAGATACGCAGTATTTT.

The J gene is TRBJ2-1, the V gene TRBV4-2; D remains unclear. The length of the CDR3 is 15 residues. V lost 3 bases to trimming and J lost 4 bases, with 13 bases between them. CDR1 LGHNA and CDR2 YNFKEQ come from the germline V gene. The chain's CDR3 is CASSQPGHSYNEQFF. DNA of the CDR3: TGTGCCAGCAGCCAGCCGGGCCATAGTTACAATGAGCAGTTCTTC.

This clonotype was seen repeatedly, ten times or more. J is TRBJ2-3 and V is TRBV4-3, with TRBD1 matching over 8 bases. Germline CDR1 and CDR2: LGHNA and YSLEER. The CDR3 loop spans 14 amino acids. V dropped 2 bases and J dropped 3; count of bases not matched to a gene: 1. The CDR3 nucleotides read TGCGCCAGCAGCCAATGGACAGGGACAGATACGCAGTATTTT. Translated, it gives CASSQWTGTDTQYF.

This clonotype occurred many times. This chain connects TRBV4-1 to TRBJ2-2; 7 positions match TRBD2. The CDR3 is 14 residues long. From germline, CDR1 is MGHRA and CDR2 YSYEKL. After removal of 2 bases from V and 7 bases from J, the junction contained 4 bases not matched to a gene. In nucleotides, the CDR3 is TGCGCCAGCAGCCAAAAGGGGAGGGTCGGGGAGCTGTTTTTT. Protein sequence: CASSQKGRVGELFF.